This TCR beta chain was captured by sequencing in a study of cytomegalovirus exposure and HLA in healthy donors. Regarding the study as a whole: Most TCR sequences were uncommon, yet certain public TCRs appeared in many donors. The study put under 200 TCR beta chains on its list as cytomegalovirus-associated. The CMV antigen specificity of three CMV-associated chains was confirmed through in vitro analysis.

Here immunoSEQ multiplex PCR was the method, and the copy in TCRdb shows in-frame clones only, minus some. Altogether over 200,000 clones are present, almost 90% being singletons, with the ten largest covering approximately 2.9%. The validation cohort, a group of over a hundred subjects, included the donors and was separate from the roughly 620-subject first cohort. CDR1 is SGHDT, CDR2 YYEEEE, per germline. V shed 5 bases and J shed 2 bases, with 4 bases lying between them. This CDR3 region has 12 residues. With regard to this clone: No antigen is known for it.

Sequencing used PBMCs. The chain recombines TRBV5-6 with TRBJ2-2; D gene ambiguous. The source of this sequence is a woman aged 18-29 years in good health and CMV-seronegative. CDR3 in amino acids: CASSINTGELFF. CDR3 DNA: TGTGCCAGCAGTATAAACACCGGGGAGCTGTTTTTT.